These 22 T cell receptor beta chains share one sample of origin, sequenced in a study of blood T cell repertoires in COVID-19. Libraries were prepared by immunoSEQ multiplex PCR; TCRdb keeps only in-frame clonotypes and omits some of them. The profile covers about 74,000 clones, with 91% appearing a single time and 2.5% to 3% taken by the ten largest. Sample: peripheral blood. Receptors originate from a man aged 45 to 65 with COVID-19, enrolled during active disease.

J is TRBJ2-1 and V is TRBV5-1, with TRBD1 as a possible D gene (6 bases). This CDR3 has 12 amino acids. Germline lookup yields CDR1 SGHRS and CDR2 YFSETQ. V was trimmed by 7 bases and J by 6 bases, leaving 11 bases between them. This chain's CDR3 is CASQGPINEQFF. DNA for the CDR3: TGCGCCAGCCAGGGGCCCATCAATGAGCAGTTCTTC.

The chain carries TRBV5-1 and TRBJ2-3; unclear D gene. V lost 2 bases and J 4 bases, leaving 17 bases between the germline ends. The CDR3 spans 16 residues. Germline lookup yields CDR1 SGHRS and CDR2 YFSETQ. Written as DNA, the CDR3 is TGCGCCAGCAGCTTCTCTTTCCAGCGAGGTCCAGATACGCAGTATTTT. As protein: CASSFSFQRGPDTQYF.

This clone showed up just once. The chain couples TRBV27 to TRBJ1-5; TRBD1 is a possible D gene (5 bases). Germline CDR1 MNHEY, CDR2 SMNVEV (reference sequence). The CDR3 totals 14 residues. Trimming took 6 bases from V and 5 from J, leaving 14 bases between them. This CDR3 reads CASSHGGGDQPQHF. CDR3 DNA: TGTGCCAGCAGCCACGGGGGGGGAGATCAGCCCCAGCATTTT.

J is TRBJ2-4 and V is TRBV7-2; the D gene is possibly TRBD1 (6 bases). This CDR3 is 15 amino acids long. V lost 1 base and J 3 bases, leaving 10 bases between the germline ends. Per the germline V gene, CDR1 is SGHTA and CDR2 is FQGNSA. Here the CDR3 reads CASSLVGADKNIQYF. As DNA, the CDR3 is TGTGCCAGCAGCTTAGTGGGGGCAGACAAAAACATTCAGTACTTC.

The chain links TRBV6-5 to TRBJ1-1; D gene uncertain. V was pared by 7 bases and J by 3 bases, with 18 bases between. Looked up from germline, CDR1 is MNHEY and CDR2 is SVGAGI. This CDR3 contains 15 residues. CDR3 sequence (DNA): TGTGCCAGCACCCCTATGAGTGGTCCGTACACTGAAGCTTTCTTT. Protein product: CASTPMSGPYTEAFF.

The CDR3 DNA is TGCGCCAGCAGCCGACAGGGGATGGAAGAGACCCAGTACTTC. Protein product: CASSRQGMEETQYF. The chain employs TRBV5-1 and TRBJ2-5; TRBD1 agrees at 8 bases. Germline assignment: CDR1 SGHRS and CDR2 YFSETQ. CDR3 length equals 14 residues. V lost 4 bases, J lost 3 bases, and 5 bases stayed unmatched.

The V and J genes are TRBV20-1 and TRBJ2-1; D is unresolved. This CDR3 comprises 11 residues. The germline V and J ends were trimmed by 6 bases and 8 bases, with 11 bases remaining between them. CDR1 and CDR2 from the germline V gene are DFQATT and SNEGSKA (reference sequence). The CDR3 spells CSATARYEQFF. For the CDR3, the DNA is TGCAGTGCCACCGCCCGGTATGAGCAGTTCTTC.

The V call is TRBV19, the J call TRBJ2-5, with a tentative D call TRBD1 (6 bases). The CDR3 is 16 amino acids. CDR1 LNHDA and CDR2 SQIVND come from the germline V gene (reference sequence). The V end was cut by 1 base, the J end by 4 bases, with 16 bases between. The CDR3 here is CASSIGNTGMGETQYF. The CDR3 DNA is TGTGCCAGTAGTATAGGGAACACAGGGATGGGAGAGACCCAGTACTTC.

The chain employs TRBV9 and TRBJ1-1, with 8 positions matching TRBD1. The CDR3 is 14 residues long. The V and J ends lost 2 bases and 6 bases, in that order; junction bases with no gene match: 6. Germline V gene data show CDR1 as SGDLS and CDR2 as YYNGEE. CDR3 bases: TGTGCCAGCAGCGTGTCAGGGGGCTCAGCTGAAGCTTTCTTT. This sequence encodes CASSVSGGSAEAFF.

V usage is TRBV5-4 and J usage is TRBJ2-7; 10 bases match TRBD2. V gave up 4 bases and J gave up 2 bases; unmatched junction bases: 9. This CDR3 contains 16 residues. Germline CDR1 SGHNT, CDR2 YYREEE (reference sequence). CDR3 DNA: TGTGCCAGCAGCGCGGGCCGGACTAGCGGCACCTACGAGCAGTACTTC. As protein: CASSAGRTSGTYEQYF.

V gene TRBV6-1 combines with J gene TRBJ2-2; D not resolved. This CDR3 has 18 residues. V gave up 2 bases and J gave up 1 base, with 17 bases separating them. Germline CDR1 reads MNHNS; CDR2 reads SASEGT. DNA for the CDR3: TGTGCCAGCAGTGAACGGCCTCCTGCGGCCTTGAACACCGGGGAGCTGTTTTTT. Translation gives CASSERPPAALNTGELFF.

This clone was recorded only once. V and J are TRBV7-8 and TRBJ2-1; 8 bases map to TRBD2. Germline V gene lookup returns CDR1 SGHVS and CDR2 FQNEAQ. After removal of 1 base from V and 0 bases from J, the junction contained 5 bases not matched to a gene. There are 17 residues in the CDR3. The CDR3 DNA follows: TGTGCCAGCAGCTTAGTACGAGCGGGAGCCTCCTACAATGAGCAGTTCTTC. It specifies CASSLVRAGASYNEQFF.

The table lists this clone with a count of one. V usage is TRBV3-1 (or the pseudogene TRBV3-2) and J usage is TRBJ1-1, with D possibly matching TRBD1 (6 bases). V was pared by 4 bases and J by 5 bases, with 17 bases between. The CDR3 totals 15 residues. Germline-derived CDR1 and CDR2 are LGHDT and YNNKEL (reference sequence). Written as DNA, the CDR3 is TGTGCCAGCAGCCTAGGGGGGAACGGGAGGACTGAAGCTTTCTTT. This gives the protein CASSLGGNGRTEAFF.

This clone was seen only a few times. V and J are TRBV19 and TRBJ1-5; TRBD1 matches at 7 bases. This CDR3 is built from 14 residues. Germline CDR1 is LNHDA and CDR2 is SQIVND (reference sequence). The V gene end was trimmed by 10 bases and the J gene end by 3 bases; junction bases not matched to a gene: 9. The CDR3 sequence is CATKEGQNNQPQHF. The DNA for the CDR3 is TGTGCCACCAAGGAGGGACAGAACAATCAGCCCCAGCATTTT.

This rearrangement joins TRBV5-6 to TRBJ1-4; a weak D match, TRBD1 (5 bases). The V gene lost 3 bases and the J gene lost 4 bases, with 10 bases spanning the gap. Germline CDR1 is SGHDT and CDR2 is YYEEEE. This CDR3 has 14 amino acids. CDR3 sequence reads: CASSSWGGNEKLFF. In DNA form, the CDR3 reads TGTGCCAGCAGCTCATGGGGGGGTAATGAAAAACTGTTTTTT.

The genes are TRBV7-9 and TRBJ2-7; 7 bases fit TRBD1. Germline-derived CDR1 and CDR2 are SEHNR and FQNEAQ (reference sequence). V lost 5 bases and J lost 9; bases outside the gene matches: 13. The CDR3 has 14 amino acids. The CDR3 DNA sequence: TGTGCCAGCAGCGCGATCGGACAGGCCGTCGGGCAGTACTTC. Translating gives CASSAIGQAVGQYF.

The V and J genes are TRBV4-2 and TRBJ1-2; 9 positions match TRBD1. Germline CDR1 and CDR2: LGHNA and YNFKEQ. J was trimmed by 4 bases and V by 4 bases; bases with no gene match: 7. There are 15 residues in the CDR3. The CDR3 spells CASSRGQGRFYGYTF. The CDR3 DNA reads as TGTGCCAGCAGCCGGGGACAGGGAAGATTCTATGGCTACACCTTC.

V gene TRBV27 combines with J gene TRBJ2-1, with a weak D call TRBD2 (6 bases). Trimming stripped 4 bases from V and 5 bases from J, with 15 bases between. This CDR3 is built from 15 residues. Germline CDR1 reads MNHEY; CDR2 reads SMNVEV (reference sequence). The CDR3 is CASSSPEAGDNEQFF. The CDR3 DNA follows: TGTGCCAGCAGTTCCCCAGAAGCGGGCGACAATGAGCAGTTCTTC.

The genes are TRBV11-3 and TRBJ2-3; D is possibly TRBD2 (6 bases). CDR1 SGHNT and CDR2 YENEEA come from the germline V gene. The germline V and J ends were trimmed by 3 bases and 0 bases, with 7 bases remaining between them. The CDR3 covers 14 residues. The CDR3 coding sequence is TGTGCCAGCAGCTTCGGGACTAGCACAGATACGCAGTATTTT. Residues: CASSFGTSTDTQYF.

The chain links TRBV19 to TRBJ1-2; 10 positions agree with TRBD1. With V trimmed by 4 bases and J by 3 bases, 2 bases remained unmatched. The CDR3 sequence is 14 residues long. Germline lookup yields CDR1 LNHDA and CDR2 SQIVND (reference sequence). The CDR3 region has the DNA TGTGCCAGTAGTACCGGGACAGGGGACTATGGCTACACCTTC. Residues: CASSTGTGDYGYTF.

V gene TRBV11-2 combines with J gene TRBJ1-2; tentatively, D is TRBD1 (6 bases). The germline V gene encodes CDR1 SGHAT and CDR2 FQNNGV. CDR3 length: 15 amino acids. Trimming removed 0 bases at V and 3 bases at J, with 11 bases between. The CDR3 is CASSLDSNRDYGYTF. CDR3 DNA: TGTGCCAGCAGCTTAGATTCCAACAGGGACTATGGCTACACCTTC.

The chain carries TRBV9 and TRBJ2-7; 7 bases match TRBD2. Germline V gene data show CDR1 as SGDLS and CDR2 as YYNGEE. This CDR3 contains 15 residues. The trim removed 4 bases at V and 3 bases at J, leaving 10 bases unmatched. The CDR3 sequence: CASSPSAGLSYEQYF. The CDR3 nucleotides read TGTGCCAGCAGCCCAAGCGCGGGACTAAGCTACGAGCAGTACTTC.